The clone carrying this T cell receptor beta chain was observed a handful of times. What it binds is unknown. Germline CDR1 and CDR2: SGHTA and FQGNSA. V was clipped by 5 bases and J by 9 bases; unmatched bases: 6. The CDR3 extends over 13 amino acids. The source of the sample is a study of T-cell memory formation after mild COVID-19. Study-wide background: Largely donor-specific sequence clusters came from a couple of donors.

Overall study findings and caveats: Whether second-wave clones peaking at day 37 were SARS-CoV-2 specific went unconfirmed. CD4/CD8 balance held among clones contracting day 15 to 85, and later expanders leaned CD4+.

5'RACE primed from the constant segment yielded TCR alpha and TCR beta cDNA libraries bearing sample barcodes and UMIs. TCRdb re-derived calls from the 5' RACE reads in MiXCR, one entry per CDR3 protein. The table has about 470,000 distinct CDR3 sequences, 18% seen once; the top ten hold 10% to 15%. The genes are TRBV7-2 and TRBJ2-1; 8 bases line up with TRBD2. The material sequenced was PBMCs or a T cell subset sorted from them (not recorded which). This receptor was taken from an adult woman who had mild COVID-19 (a few samples of this study predate the infection). Cell type and time point are not known. CDR3 nucleotide sequence: TGTGCCAGCAGCCAGACTAGCGCCAGTGAGCAGTTCTTC. It yields the protein CASSQTSASEQFF.